This T cell receptor (beta chain) appears in the sequencing data of a study of T cell changes during pregnancy in multiple sclerosis. Germline V gene lookup returns CDR1 MNHNS and CDR2 SASEGT. The CDR3 totals 15 residues. V was pared by 6 bases and J by 4 bases, with 18 bases between. The data were produced by immunoSEQ multiplex PCR, yet TCRdb's version contains in-frame clones alone and is incomplete. The sample includes about 80,000 clones, roughly nine tenths of them seen just once. The source is a female donor with multiple sclerosis, enrolled in a pregnancy study. The starting material was peripheral blood, obtained before pregnancy. The V and J genes are TRBV6-1 and TRBJ1-1; D is unclear. The CDR3 here is CASRTRPDGSTEAFF. In DNA form, the CDR3 reads TGTGCCAGCAGGACCCGACCAGATGGGAGCACTGAAGCTTTCTTT.